This T cell receptor beta chain was observed in a study of OX40 agonist ivuxolimab in advanced cancers. Looking at the study overall: Patients received ivuxolimab, an intravenous treatment, every 2 weeks at 0.01 to 10 mg/kg. Enrolled patients in dose escalation had cancers that were hepatocellular carcinoma, melanoma, renal cell or head and neck cancer. Averaging 60 years in age, with a range of roughly 20 to 90, the cohort was around 83% male.

The CDR3 totals 16 residues. Unmatched junction bases numbered 10, after V lost 3 bases and J lost 0 bases. Looked up from germline, CDR1 is GTSNPN and CDR2 is SVGIG (reference sequence). Produced via immunoSEQ multiplex PCR; TCRdb's table is partial and in-frame only. The sample includes more than 55,000 clones, roughly 89% seen only once; the top ten take about 0.8%. This TCR was sampled from an adult with an advanced solid tumor such as melanoma, head and neck, liver or kidney cancer. The sequencing here drew on CD4+ or CD8+ T cells sorted from blood, taken in a trial of the OX40 agonist ivuxolimab. V gene TRBV30 combines with J gene TRBJ1-1; TRBD1 agrees at 7 bases. CDR3 amino acids: CAWSHRGWGMNTEAFF. CDR3 nucleotides: TGTGCCTGGAGCCACAGGGGATGGGGCATGAACACTGAAGCTTTCTTT.